The 27 T cell receptor beta chains below were found in one sample sequenced in a study of cytomegalovirus exposure and HLA in healthy donors. A multiplex PCR was run with 60 Vbeta primers and 13 Jbeta primers. Some clones are missing from TCRdb's copy, which holds only in-frame ones; the method was immunoSEQ multiplex PCR. The sample contains 130,000 to 150,000 clones, around 80% of which appear only once. The sequenced sample consisted of PBMCs. The source of these receptors is a boy aged 2 to 10 in good health and CMV-seronegative.

This chain connects TRBV7-2 to TRBJ1-2; 8 bases fit TRBD1. The CDR3 extends over 14 amino acids. Germline loops: CDR1 SGHTA, CDR2 FQGNSA. Trimming cost V 7 bases and J 6 bases; bases outside gene matches: 10. The CDR3 loop is CASTRPDRGHGYTF. Here the CDR3 DNA reads TGTGCCAGCACCCGACCCGACAGGGGACATGGCTACACCTTC.

The CDR3 protein is CASSPSPGQGDGYTF. As DNA, the CDR3 is TGTGCCAGCAGCCCCTCACCCGGACAGGGTGATGGCTACACCTTC. The genes are TRBV7-2 and TRBJ1-2, with 8 positions matching TRBD1. J lost 6 bases, V lost 5 bases, and 11 bases had no gene match. The CDR3 spans 15 residues. Looked up from germline, CDR1 is SGHTA and CDR2 is FQGNSA.

The table lists this clone with a count of one. For the CDR3, the DNA is TGTGCCAGCAGTCCCAGGACAGGGGCCACTGAAGCTTTCTTT. Protein: CASSPRTGATEAFF. The J gene is TRBJ1-1, the V gene TRBV27; 9 positions agree with TRBD1. This CDR3 has 14 residues. V trimming: 5 bases; J trimming: 4 bases; junction bases outside the gene matches: 5. Germline V CDR1 and CDR2: MNHEY, SMNVEV (reference sequence).

Worth noting for this clone: Other DNA sequences in the sample encode the same CDR3. The gene calls are TRBV9 and TRBJ1-1, with TRBD1 as a possible D gene (6 bases). CDR1 SGDLS and CDR2 YYNGEE come from the germline V gene. V lost 3 bases and J 3 bases, leaving 18 bases between the germline ends. This CDR3 spans 16 amino acids. The CDR3 region is CASSAKWGGSDTEAFF. The DNA for the CDR3 is TGTGCCAGCAGCGCCAAGTGGGGGGGCTCCGACACTGAAGCTTTCTTT.

The V and J genes are TRBV6-4 and TRBJ2-2; 7 bases map to TRBD1. CDR1 and CDR2 from the germline V gene are MRHNA and SNTAGT. The CDR3 is made up of 14 amino acids. J gave up 3 bases and V 2 bases, and 0 bases lay outside the gene matches. CDR3 protein: CASSDTGDTGELFF. Here the CDR3 DNA reads TGTGCCAGCAGTGACACAGGGGACACCGGGGAGCTGTTTTTT.

The chain recombines TRBV27 with TRBJ2-7; 9 positions agree with TRBD2. V shed 6 bases and J 4 bases; nucleotides not matched to a gene: 7. The CDR3 runs to 14 residues. Germline CDR1 and CDR2: MNHEY and SMNVEV (reference sequence). The CDR3 coding sequence is TGTGCCAGCAGCCAGCTTAGCGGGAGATACGAGCAGTACTTC. Encoded protein: CASSQLSGRYEQYF.

The genes are TRBV6-5 and TRBJ2-7; tentatively, D is TRBD1 (6 bases). Germline CDR1 reads MNHEY; CDR2 reads SVGAGI. Deletions cut 5 bases from V and 5 bases from J, with 16 bases between. This CDR3 is built from 14 residues. As DNA, the CDR3 is TGTGCCAGCAGTCCACAGGGTCCTTATCACGAGCAGTACTTC. Its translation is CASSPQGPYHEQYF.

The chain is built from TRBV27 and TRBJ1-1; D ambiguous. The length of the CDR3 is 14 residues. Germline V gene lookup returns CDR1 MNHEY and CDR2 SMNVEV (reference sequence). Trimming cost V 3 bases and J 4 bases, with 12 bases left between them. The CDR3: CASSLSRTSTEAFF. The CDR3 nucleotides are TGTGCCAGCAGTTTGTCTAGGACTAGCACTGAAGCTTTCTTT.

The chain recombines TRBV7-3 with TRBJ1-1; TRBD1 might be the D (6 bases). Trimming cost V 4 bases and J 6 bases, with 12 bases left between them. The CDR3 is made up of 13 amino acids. From germline, CDR1 is SGHTA and CDR2 FQGTGA. The CDR3, as DNA: TGTGCCAGCAGCTCCGCAGGGGCTGCTGAAGCTTTCTTT. Translation gives CASSSAGAAEAFF.

V is TRBV7-2 and J is TRBJ1-6, with D maybe TRBD1 (5 bases). CDR1 is SGHTA and CDR2 is FQGNSA in the germline V gene. The CDR3 extends over 18 amino acids. Trimming stripped 3 bases from V and 8 bases from J, with 23 bases between. CDR3 amino acids: CASSFPPWWGSGDSPLHF. CDR3 in DNA: TGTGCCAGCAGCTTCCCCCCGTGGTGGGGTTCGGGGGATTCACCCCTCCACTTT.

The chain combines TRBV19 with TRBJ1-2; no clear D gene. From germline, CDR1 is LNHDA and CDR2 SQIVND (reference sequence). The CDR3 totals 13 residues. Trimming took 5 bases from V and 0 from J, leaving 7 bases between them. The DNA of the CDR3 is TGTGCCAGTAGTCCCAGCGCTAACTATGGCTACACCTTC. It yields the protein CASSPSANYGYTF.

The chain is built from TRBV28 and TRBJ1-2; D uncertain. Germline V gives CDR1 MDHEN, CDR2 SYDVKM. The germline V and J ends were trimmed by 3 bases and 0 bases, with 8 bases remaining between them. The CDR3 has 14 amino acids. This chain's CDR3 is CASSLNSPNYGYTF. DNA of the CDR3: TGTGCCAGCAGTTTGAACAGCCCTAACTATGGCTACACCTTC.

V usage is TRBV5-4 and J usage is TRBJ2-1; 11 nucleotides align to TRBD2. J gave up 0 bases and V 1 base, and 3 bases lay outside the gene matches. The CDR3 has 17 residues. Germline V lookup: CDR1 SGHNT, CDR2 YYREEE (reference sequence). CDR3 nucleotide sequence: TGTGCCAGCAGCTTGTCTAGCGGGAGGAGCTCCTACAATGAGCAGTTCTTC. It yields the protein CASSLSSGRSSYNEQFF.

The J gene is TRBJ2-1, the V gene TRBV28; 7 bases are a match to TRBD1. Trimming at V came to 0 bases and at J to 4 bases, leaving 24 bases not matched to a gene. Germline V gene lookup returns CDR1 MDHEN and CDR2 SYDVKM. This CDR3 region has 22 residues. CDR3 in DNA: TGTGCCAGCAGTTTATGCTATTGTCTTGGGGTGCAGGGGGAAATTTTGTACAATGAGCAGTTCTTC. This translates into CASSLCYCLGVQGEILYNEQFF.

The genes are TRBV2 and TRBJ1-1; D is unresolved. The CDR3 spans 12 residues. Germline loops: CDR1 SNHLY, CDR2 FYNNEI. Trimming stripped 6 bases from V and 6 bases from J, with 11 bases between. CDR3 in amino acids: CASRGGSAEAFF. In DNA, the CDR3 is TGTGCCAGCAGAGGAGGGAGCGCTGAAGCTTTCTTT.

The V gene is TRBV19, the J gene TRBJ1-5; 8 bases align to TRBD1. This CDR3 is 16 amino acids long. The germline CDR1 and CDR2 sequences are LNHDA and SQIVND (reference sequence). The J segment lost 2 bases and the V segment lost 5 bases, leaving 8 bases of the junction unmatched. The DNA of the CDR3 is TGTGCCAGTAGTCTCTGGACAGGGCTAGGCAATCAGCCCCAGCATTTT. It codes for CASSLWTGLGNQPQHF.

The chain is built from TRBV23-1 and TRBJ2-3; the match to TRBD2 covers 8 bases. TRBV23-1 is treated as an ORF (open reading frame) with a function not yet certain. The CDR3 sequence is 15 residues long. J gave up 4 bases and V 0 bases, and 3 bases lay outside the gene matches. For the CDR3, the DNA is TGCGCCAGCAGTCAATCACAGGGACTAGCAGATACGCAGTATTTT. Translating gives CASSQSQGLADTQYF.

This clone was picked up a small number of times. The CDR3 DNA follows: TGTGCCAGCAGCGACCACACCAGGGGCTCTCCTGAAGCTTTCTTT. This sequence encodes CASSDHTRGSPEAFF. The chain has TRBV2 and TRBJ1-1, with D perhaps TRBD1 (6 bases). The V end was cut by 6 bases, the J end by 6 bases, with 20 bases between. CDR1 SNHLY and CDR2 FYNNEI come from the germline V gene. This CDR3 is built from 15 residues.

The rearrangement uses TRBV6-5 and TRBJ2-7; 11 bases line up with TRBD1. CDR1 MNHEY and CDR2 SVGAGI come from the germline V gene. Trimming at V came to 6 bases and at J to 6 bases, leaving 7 bases not matched to a gene. The CDR3 covers 14 residues. CDR3 in DNA: TGTGCCAGCAGCCCGGACAGGGGGCGTTTCGAGCAGTACTTC. Its protein is CASSPDRGRFEQYF.

The chain links TRBV2 to TRBJ1-5; D is possibly TRBD1 (5 bases). CDR1 is SNHLY, CDR2 FYNNEI, per germline. The CDR3 is made up of 14 amino acids. Between the trimmed V and J ends, which lost 7 bases and 1 base, there was a span of 11 bases. CDR3 region: CASNIGHSNQPQHF. The CDR3 region has the DNA TGTGCCAGCAATATAGGACACAGCAATCAGCCCCAGCATTTT.

This chain links TRBV5-4 with TRBJ2-2; possibly TRBD2 for D (5 bases). This CDR3 is 16 amino acids long. V shed 3 bases and J shed 0 bases, with 12 bases lying between them. CDR1 is SGHNT and CDR2 is YYREEE in the germline V gene (reference sequence). The DNA of the CDR3 is TGTGCCAGCAGCTCCCGGATCGGGACGAACACCGGGGAGCTGTTTTTT. Its translation: CASSSRIGTNTGELFF.

V is TRBV19 and J is TRBJ2-3; 11 bases agree with TRBD2. With V trimmed by 10 bases and J by 1 base, 7 bases remained unmatched. The germline V gene encodes CDR1 LNHDA and CDR2 SQIVND (reference sequence). The CDR3 is 15 amino acids. CDR3 amino acids: CATSGRSVRTDTQYF. DNA for the CDR3: TGTGCCACTAGCGGGAGGTCGGTGCGCACAGATACGCAGTATTTT.

The chain combines TRBV9 with TRBJ1-2, with D perhaps matching TRBD1 (5 bases). The CDR3 sequence is 15 residues long. The germline V gene has CDR1 SGDLS and CDR2 YYNGEE. V dropped 3 bases and J dropped 6 bases, with 18 bases sitting between them. This CDR3 reads CASSGRGTATNGYTF. CDR3 nucleotides: TGTGCCAGCAGCGGGCGGGGGACTGCAACTAATGGCTACACCTTC.

The rearrangement uses TRBV4-1 and TRBJ2-5, with a weak D call TRBD1 (6 bases). CDR3 length: 15 residues. V lost 3 bases and J 2 bases, leaving 13 bases between the germline ends. Germline CDR1 and CDR2: MGHRA and YSYEKL. The CDR3 reads CASSQSPGAQETQYF. CDR3 bases: TGCGCCAGCAGCCAGTCGCCAGGGGCGCAAGAGACCCAGTACTTC.

This clone was counted between two and nine times. This chain connects TRBV7-3 to TRBJ2-1, with 7 bases identical to TRBD2. The trim removed 5 bases at V and 0 bases at J, leaving 10 bases unmatched. Germline V CDR1 and CDR2: SGHTA, FQGTGA. The CDR3 loop spans 17 amino acids. The CDR3 protein is CASSQSRGVSSYNEQFF. CDR3 DNA sequence: TGTGCCAGCAGCCAGAGCCGGGGGGTCAGCTCCTACAATGAGCAGTTCTTC.

The V and J genes are TRBV2 and TRBJ2-3; 8 bases map to TRBD1. Germline CDR1 SNHLY, CDR2 FYNNEI. The CDR3 extends over 16 amino acids. V lost 6 bases, J lost 0 bases, and 8 bases stayed unmatched. The DNA for the CDR3 is TGTGCCAGCAGCCCGAGGACAGGGACTAGCACAGATACGCAGTATTTT. It specifies CASSPRTGTSTDTQYF. Complete variable domain (other parts from reference TRBV2 and TRBJ2-3): EPEVTQTPSHQVTQMGQEVILRCVPISNHLYFYWYRQILGQKVEFLVSFYNNEISEKSEIFDDQFSVERPDGSNFTLKIRSTKLEDSAMYFCASSPRTGTSTDTQYFGPGTRLTVL.

This clone has a single count. The chain links TRBV27 to TRBJ2-3, with D possibly TRBD2 on 5 matching bases. Germline CDR1 is MNHEY and CDR2 is SMNVEV (reference sequence). With 5 bases removed from V and 6 bases from J, the gap between germline ends came to 12 bases. The CDR3 is 13 residues long. The CDR3 DNA sequence: TGTGCCAGCAGTCCCTCTACGGGGGATACGCAGTATTTT. Translation: CASSPSTGDTQYF.